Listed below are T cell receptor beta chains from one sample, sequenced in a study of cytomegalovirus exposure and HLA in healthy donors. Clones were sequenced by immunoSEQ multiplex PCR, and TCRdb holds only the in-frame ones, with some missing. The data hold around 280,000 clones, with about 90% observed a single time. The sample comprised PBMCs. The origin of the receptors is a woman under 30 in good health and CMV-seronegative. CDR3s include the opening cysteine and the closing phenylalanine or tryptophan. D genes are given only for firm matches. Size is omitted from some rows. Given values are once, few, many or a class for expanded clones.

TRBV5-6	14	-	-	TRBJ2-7	TGTGCCAGCTCCGCCGGGACAATCTCCTACGAGCAGTACTTC	CASSAGTISYEQYF
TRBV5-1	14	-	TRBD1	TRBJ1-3	TGCGCCAGCAGCCCTACAGGGGAGAGAAACACCATATATTTT	CASSPTGERNTIYF
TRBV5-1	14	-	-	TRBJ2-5	TGCGCCAGCAGCTTCGTAGCGAGCCAAGAGACCCAGTACTTC	CASSFVASQETQYF
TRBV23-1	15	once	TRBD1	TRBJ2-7	TGCGCCAGCACCGCAGGACAGGAGACCATCTACGAGCAGTACTTC	CASTAGQETIYEQYF
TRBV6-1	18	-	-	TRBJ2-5	TGTGCCAGCAGTGAAGCAGAGTACGGCGGAATACTCCAAGAGACCCAGTACTTC	CASSEAEYGGILQETQYF
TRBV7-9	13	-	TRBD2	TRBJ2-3	TGTGCCAGCAGCCCGGGGGGTAGAGATACGCAGTATTTT	CASSPGGRDTQYF
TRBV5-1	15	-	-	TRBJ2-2	TGCGCCAGCAGCTTGGACGGTGCGGGGACCGGGGAGCTGTTTTTT	CASSLDGAGTGELFF
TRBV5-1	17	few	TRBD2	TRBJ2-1	TGCGCCAGCAGCTTGGCCGGCGGACTAGCGGGCCAAGGTGAGCAGTTCTTC	CASSLAGGLAGQGEQFF
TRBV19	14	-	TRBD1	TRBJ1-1	TGTGCCAGTAAGTTTCGCGACAGGGTATCAGAAGCTTTCTTT	CASKFRDRVSEAFF
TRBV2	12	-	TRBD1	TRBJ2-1	TGTGCCAGCAGTCCGGACAGGGATGAGCAGTTCTTC	CASSPDRDEQFF
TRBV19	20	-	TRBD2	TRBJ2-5	TGTGCCAGTAGTAGAAATAGCGGGGGGGGCGTTATCAAGGCACAAGAGACCCAGTACTTC	CASSRNSGGGVIKAQETQYF
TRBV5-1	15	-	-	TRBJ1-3	TGCGCCAGCAGCCCTAAAATGAGCTCTGGAAACACCATATATTTT	CASSPKMSSGNTIYF
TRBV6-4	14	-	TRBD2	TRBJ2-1	TGTGCCAGCAGCGCCGGGGAGCGGGGTGATGAGCAGTTCTTC	CASSAGERGDEQFF
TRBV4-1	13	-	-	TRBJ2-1	TGCGCCAGCAGCCTCGTTCTAGTCCATGAGCAGTTCTTC	CASSLVLVHEQFF
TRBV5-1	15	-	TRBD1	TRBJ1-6	TGCGCCAGCAGCTCGGGACAGGGAATAGGATCACCCCTCCACTTT	CASSSGQGIGSPLHF
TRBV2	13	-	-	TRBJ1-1	TGTGCCAACAAACAGGCTATGAACACTGAAGCTTTCTTT	CANKQAMNTEAFF
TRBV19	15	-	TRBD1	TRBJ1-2	TGTGCCAGCCTCTATGGGACAGCCGATAACTATGGCTACACCTTC	CASLYGTADNYGYTF
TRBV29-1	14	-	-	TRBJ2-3	TGCAGCGTTGTATGGGGGGTAAGCACAGATACGCAGTATTTT	CSVVWGVSTDTQYF
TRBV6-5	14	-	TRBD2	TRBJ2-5	TGTGCCAGCAGTAGACGGGGGGGCATAGAGACCCAGTACTTC	CASSRRGGIETQYF
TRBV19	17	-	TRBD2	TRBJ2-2	TGTGCCAGTAGTACGGGACTAGCGGGGGTGGACACCGGGGAGCTGTTTTTT	CASSTGLAGVDTGELFF
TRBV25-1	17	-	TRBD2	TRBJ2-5	TGTGCCAGCAGTGAATGGGGGGGAACGTCCTTCCAAGAGACCCAGTACTTC	CASSEWGGTSFQETQYF
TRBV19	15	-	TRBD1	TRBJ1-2	TGTGCCAGTAGGACCGGACAGGTTCTTATCGATGGCTACACCTTC	CASRTGQVLIDGYTF
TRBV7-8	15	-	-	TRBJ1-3	TGTGCCAGCAGCTCGGGACTGATCTCTGGAAACACCATATATTTT	CASSSGLISGNTIYF
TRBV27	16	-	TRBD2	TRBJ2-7	TGTGCCAGCAGTTTAACCCCCAGCGGGGGGTCCTACGAGCAGTACTTC	CASSLTPSGGSYEQYF
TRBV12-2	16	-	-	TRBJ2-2	TGTGCAAGTCGCTCGCCCCAGACAGAGAACACCGGGGAGCTGTTTTTT	CASRSPQTENTGELFF
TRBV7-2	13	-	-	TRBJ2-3	TGTGCCAGCAGCTTAGGGTCTACGGATACGCAGTATTTT	CASSLGSTDTQYF
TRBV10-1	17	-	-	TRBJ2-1	TGCGCCAGCAGTGAATTGGGTGGAGGGGACGGCAGAAATGAGCAGTTCTTC	CASSELGGGDGRNEQFF
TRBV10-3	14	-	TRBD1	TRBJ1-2	TGTGCCATCAGGGGGACAGAAACTAACTATGGCTACACCTTC	CAIRGTETNYGYTF
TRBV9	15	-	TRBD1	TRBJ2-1	TGTGCCAGCAGCGTAGCAGGGACAGGCGGCAATGAGCAGTTCTTC	CASSVAGTGGNEQFF
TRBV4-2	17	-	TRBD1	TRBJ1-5	TGTGCCAGCAGCCAAAGGGGACAGGGGGGGAGCAATCAGCCCCAGCATTTT	CASSQRGQGGSNQPQHF
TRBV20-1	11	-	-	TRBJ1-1	TGCAGTCACTACACGAACACTGAAGCTTTCTTT	CSHYTNTEAFF
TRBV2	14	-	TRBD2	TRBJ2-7	TGTGCCAGTTCACCTAGCGGGGTCCTTTACGAGCAGTACTTC	CASSPSGVLYEQYF
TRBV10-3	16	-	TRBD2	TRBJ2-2	TGTGCCATCCCCCTAGCGGGGGGCGCGAACACCGGGGAGCTGTTTTTT	CAIPLAGGANTGELFF
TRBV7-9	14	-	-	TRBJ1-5	TGTTCCAGCAGCTTATCGGAGGTAGGACAGCCCCAGCATTTT	CSSSLSEVGQPQHF
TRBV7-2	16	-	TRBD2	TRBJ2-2	TGTGCCAGCAGCCCTAGGACTAGCGGTCCCACCGGGGAGCTGTTTTTT	CASSPRTSGPTGELFF
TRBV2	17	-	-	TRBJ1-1	TGTGCCAGCGATGCTTTCTCTTTTCAGGGACAGAACACTGAAGCTTTCTTT	CASDAFSFQGQNTEAFF
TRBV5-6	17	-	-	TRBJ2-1	TGTGCCAGCAGCTTACCTACCGACTCTGCCCACTGGAATGAGCAGTTCTTC	CASSLPTDSAHWNEQFF
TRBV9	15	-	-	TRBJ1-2	TGTGCCAGCAGCGTAGCAGGAGGGGCTAACTATGGCTACACCTTC	CASSVAGGANYGYTF
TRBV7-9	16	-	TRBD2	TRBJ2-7	TGTGCCAGCAGCCGGCTCCGGGGGGGCCCTAGCTACGAGCAGTACTTC	CASSRLRGGPSYEQYF
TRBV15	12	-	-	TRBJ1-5	TGTGCCACCAGCAGGGACAGTCAGCCCCAGCATTTT	CATSRDSQPQHF
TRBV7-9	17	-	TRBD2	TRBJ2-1	TGTGCCAGCAGCACTACTAGCGGGCGGAGCTCCTACAATGAGCAGTTCTTC	CASSTTSGRSSYNEQFF
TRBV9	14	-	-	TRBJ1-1	TGTGCCAGCAGCGTACGGACAGACAACACTGAAGCTTTCTTT	CASSVRTDNTEAFF
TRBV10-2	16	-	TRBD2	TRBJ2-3	TGCGCCAGCAGTGAGTCAGTAGCGGGGGGGCGAAATACGCAGTATTTT	CASSESVAGGRNTQYF
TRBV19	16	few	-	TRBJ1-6	TGTGCCAGTAGTATTCAGACAGGAGGACTTAATTCACCCCTCCACTTT	CASSIQTGGLNSPLHF
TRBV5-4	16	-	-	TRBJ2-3	TGTGCCAGCAGCCGGGAACACAGGGTTGGCACAGATACGCAGTATTTT	CASSREHRVGTDTQYF
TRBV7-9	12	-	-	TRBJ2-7	TGTTCCAGCAGTCAAGGGAGCTTGGAGCAGTACTTC	CSSSQGSLEQYF
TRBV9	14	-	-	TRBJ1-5	TGTGCCAGCAGCGCCGATCGGCGGAATCAGCCCCAGCATTTT	CASSADRRNQPQHF
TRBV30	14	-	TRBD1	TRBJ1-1	TGTGCCTGGAGGAGGGACAGGGGGAACACTGAAGCTTTCTTT	CAWRRDRGNTEAFF